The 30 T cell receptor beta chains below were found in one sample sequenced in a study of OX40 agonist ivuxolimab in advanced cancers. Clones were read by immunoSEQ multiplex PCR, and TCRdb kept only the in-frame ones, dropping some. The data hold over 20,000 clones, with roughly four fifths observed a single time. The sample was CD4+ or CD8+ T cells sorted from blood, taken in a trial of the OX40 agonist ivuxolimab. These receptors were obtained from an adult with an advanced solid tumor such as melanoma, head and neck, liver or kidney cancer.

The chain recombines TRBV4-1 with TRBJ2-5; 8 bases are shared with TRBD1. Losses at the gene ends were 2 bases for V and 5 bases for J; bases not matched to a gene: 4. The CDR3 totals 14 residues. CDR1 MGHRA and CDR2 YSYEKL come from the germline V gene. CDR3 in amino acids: CASSQQGAEETQYF. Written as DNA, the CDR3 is TGCGCCAGCAGCCAACAGGGGGCGGAGGAGACCCAGTACTTC.

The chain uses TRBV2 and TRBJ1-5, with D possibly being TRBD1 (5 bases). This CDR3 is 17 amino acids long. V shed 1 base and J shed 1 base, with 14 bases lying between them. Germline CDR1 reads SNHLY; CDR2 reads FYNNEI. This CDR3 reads CASSEVEGPGSNQPQHF. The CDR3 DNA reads TGTGCCAGCAGTGAAGTCGAGGGGCCGGGGAGCAATCAGCCCCAGCATTTT.

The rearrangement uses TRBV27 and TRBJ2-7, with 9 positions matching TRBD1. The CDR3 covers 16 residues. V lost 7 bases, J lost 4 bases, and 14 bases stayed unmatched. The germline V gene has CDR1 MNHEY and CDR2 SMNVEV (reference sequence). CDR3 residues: CASIPTPGQGLYEQYF. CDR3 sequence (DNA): TGTGCCAGCATTCCAACCCCGGGACAGGGACTATACGAGCAGTACTTC.

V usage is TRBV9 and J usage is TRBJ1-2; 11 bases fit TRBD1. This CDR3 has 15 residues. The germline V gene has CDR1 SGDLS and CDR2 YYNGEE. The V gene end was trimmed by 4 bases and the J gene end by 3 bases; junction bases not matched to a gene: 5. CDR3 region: CASSSPGQGDYGYTF. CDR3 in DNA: TGTGCCAGCAGCTCGCCGGGACAGGGGGACTATGGCTACACCTTC.

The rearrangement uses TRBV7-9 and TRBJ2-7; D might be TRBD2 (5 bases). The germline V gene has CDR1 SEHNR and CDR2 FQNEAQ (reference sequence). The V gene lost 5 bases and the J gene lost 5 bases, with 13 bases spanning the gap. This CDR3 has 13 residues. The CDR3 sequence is CASSPTTGDEQYF. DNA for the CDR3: TGTGCCAGCAGCCCGACTACCGGCGACGAGCAGTACTTC.

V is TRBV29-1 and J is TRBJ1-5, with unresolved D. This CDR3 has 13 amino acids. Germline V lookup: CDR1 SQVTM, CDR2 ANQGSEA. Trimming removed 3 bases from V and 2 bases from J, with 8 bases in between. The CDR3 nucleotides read TGCAGCGTTGAGGCCGATGGCAATCAGCCCCAGCATTTT. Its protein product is CSVEADGNQPQHF.

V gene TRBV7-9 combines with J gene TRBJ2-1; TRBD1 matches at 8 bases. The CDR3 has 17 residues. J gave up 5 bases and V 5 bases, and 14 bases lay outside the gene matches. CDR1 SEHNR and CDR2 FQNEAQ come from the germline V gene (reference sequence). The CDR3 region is CASSPTSGQGADNEQFF. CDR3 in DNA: TGTGCCAGCAGCCCGACCTCGGGGCAGGGGGCCGACAATGAGCAGTTCTTC.

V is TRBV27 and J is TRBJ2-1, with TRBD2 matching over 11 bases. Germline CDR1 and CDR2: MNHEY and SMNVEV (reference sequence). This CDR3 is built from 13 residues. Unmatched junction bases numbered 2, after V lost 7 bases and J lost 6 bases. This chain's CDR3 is CASIGLAGNEQFF. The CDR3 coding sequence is TGTGCCAGCATCGGACTAGCGGGCAATGAGCAGTTCTTC.

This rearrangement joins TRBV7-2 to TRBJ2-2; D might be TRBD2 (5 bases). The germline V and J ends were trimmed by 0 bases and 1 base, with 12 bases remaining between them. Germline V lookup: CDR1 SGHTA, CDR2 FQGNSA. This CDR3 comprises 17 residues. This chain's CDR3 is CASSLATSRVNTGELFF. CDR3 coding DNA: TGTGCCAGCAGCTTAGCGACTTCGCGGGTGAACACCGGGGAGCTGTTTTTT. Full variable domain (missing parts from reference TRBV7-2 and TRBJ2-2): GAGVSQSPSNKVTEKGKDVELRCDPISGHTALYWYRQSLGQGLEFLIYFQGNSAPDKSGLPSDRFSAERTGGSVSTLTIQRTQQEDSAVYLCASSLATSRVNTGELFFGEGSRLTVL.

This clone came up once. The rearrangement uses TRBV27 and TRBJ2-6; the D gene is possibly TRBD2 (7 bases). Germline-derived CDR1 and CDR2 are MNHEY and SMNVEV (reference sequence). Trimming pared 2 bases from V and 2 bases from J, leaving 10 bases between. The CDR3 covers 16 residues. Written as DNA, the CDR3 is TGTGCCAGCAGTTTAGGGGGGGGCACTGGGGCCAACGTCCTGACTTTC. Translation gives CASSLGGGTGANVLTF.

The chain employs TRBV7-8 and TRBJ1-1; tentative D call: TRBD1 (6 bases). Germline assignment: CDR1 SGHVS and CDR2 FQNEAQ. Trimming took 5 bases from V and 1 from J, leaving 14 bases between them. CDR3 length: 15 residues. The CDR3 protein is CASSPRTGANTEAFF. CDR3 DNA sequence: TGTGCCAGCAGCCCACGGACGGGGGCGAACACTGAAGCTTTCTTT.

The CDR3 DNA is TGTGCCAGCAGCCCCTACCGGACAGGGGGGAACTATGGCTACACCTTC. Translated, it gives CASSPYRTGGNYGYTF. The chain carries TRBV14 and TRBJ1-2; TRBD1 matches at 10 bases. The V gene end was trimmed by 4 bases and the J gene end by 2 bases; junction bases not matched to a gene: 7. Germline CDR1 and CDR2: SGHDN and FVKESK. CDR3 size: 16 residues.

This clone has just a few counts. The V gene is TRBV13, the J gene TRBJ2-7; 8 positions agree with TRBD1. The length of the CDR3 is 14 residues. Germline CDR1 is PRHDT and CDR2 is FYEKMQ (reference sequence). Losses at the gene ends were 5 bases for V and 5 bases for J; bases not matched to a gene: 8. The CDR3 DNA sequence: TGTGCCAGCAGCCAAGGACAGGGAGGCAACGAGCAGTACTTC. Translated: CASSQGQGGNEQYF. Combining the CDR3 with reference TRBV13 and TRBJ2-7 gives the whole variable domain AAGVIQSPRHLIKEKRETATLKCYPIPRHDTVYWYQQGPGQDPQFLISFYEKMQSDKGSIPDRFSAQQFSDYHSELNMSSLELGDSALYFCASSQGQGGNEQYFGPGTRLTVT.

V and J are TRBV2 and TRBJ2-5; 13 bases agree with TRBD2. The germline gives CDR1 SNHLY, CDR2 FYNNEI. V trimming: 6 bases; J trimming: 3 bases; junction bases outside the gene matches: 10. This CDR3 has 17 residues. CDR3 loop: CASRDATGLAGKETQYF. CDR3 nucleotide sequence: TGTGCCAGCAGGGACGCTACGGGACTAGCGGGGAAAGAGACCCAGTACTTC.

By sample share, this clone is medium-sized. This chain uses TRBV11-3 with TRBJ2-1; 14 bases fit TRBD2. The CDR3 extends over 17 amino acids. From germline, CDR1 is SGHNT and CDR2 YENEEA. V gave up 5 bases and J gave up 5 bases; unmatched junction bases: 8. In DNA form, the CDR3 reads TGTGCCAGCAGCACCGGACTAGCGGGAGGACTGAACAATGAGCAGTTCTTC. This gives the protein CASSTGLAGGLNNEQFF.

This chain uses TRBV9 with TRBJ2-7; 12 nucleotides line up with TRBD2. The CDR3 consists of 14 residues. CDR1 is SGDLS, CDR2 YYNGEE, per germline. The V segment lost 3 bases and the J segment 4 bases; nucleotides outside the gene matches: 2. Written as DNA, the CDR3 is TGTGCCAGCAGCGCCGGGACTAGCGGGTACGAGCAGTACTTC. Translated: CASSAGTSGYEQYF.

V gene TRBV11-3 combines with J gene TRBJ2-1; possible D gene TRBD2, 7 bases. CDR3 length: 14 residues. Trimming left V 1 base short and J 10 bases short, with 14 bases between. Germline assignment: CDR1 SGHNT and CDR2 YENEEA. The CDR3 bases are TGTGCCAGCAGCTTAGGGGCCCCGGGGGGCGAGCAGTTCTTC. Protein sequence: CASSLGAPGGEQFF.

In nucleotides, the CDR3 is TGTGCCAGTAGTCTGCTCGGGACGGATCTCTATGGCTACACCTTC. Its protein is CASSLLGTDLYGYTF. This chain links TRBV19 with TRBJ1-2; tentatively, D is TRBD1 (5 bases). Per germline, CDR1 LNHDA and CDR2 SQIVND (reference sequence). CDR3 size: 15 residues. V was clipped by 5 bases and J by 4 bases, with 17 bases between them.

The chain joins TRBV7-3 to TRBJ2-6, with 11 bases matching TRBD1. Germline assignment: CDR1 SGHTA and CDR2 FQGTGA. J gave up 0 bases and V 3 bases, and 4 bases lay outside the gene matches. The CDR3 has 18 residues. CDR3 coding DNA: TGTGCCAGCAGCTTTTCGGGACAGGGGGTCTCTGGGGCCAACGTCCTGACTTTC. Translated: CASSFSGQGVSGANVLTF.

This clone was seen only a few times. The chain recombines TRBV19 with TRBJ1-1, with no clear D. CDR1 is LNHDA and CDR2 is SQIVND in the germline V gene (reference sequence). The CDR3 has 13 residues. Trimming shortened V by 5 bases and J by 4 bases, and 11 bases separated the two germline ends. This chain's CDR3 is CASSATMSTEAFF. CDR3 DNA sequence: TGTGCCAGTAGTGCAACCATGAGCACTGAAGCTTTCTTT.

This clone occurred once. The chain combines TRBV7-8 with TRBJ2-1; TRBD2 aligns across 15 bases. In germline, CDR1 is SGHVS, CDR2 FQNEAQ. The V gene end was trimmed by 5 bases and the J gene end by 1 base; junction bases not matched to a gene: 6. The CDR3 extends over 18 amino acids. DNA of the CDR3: TGTGCCAGCAGCATGGGACTAGCGGGAGGCCGGTCCTACAATGAGCAGTTCTTC. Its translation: CASSMGLAGGRSYNEQFF.

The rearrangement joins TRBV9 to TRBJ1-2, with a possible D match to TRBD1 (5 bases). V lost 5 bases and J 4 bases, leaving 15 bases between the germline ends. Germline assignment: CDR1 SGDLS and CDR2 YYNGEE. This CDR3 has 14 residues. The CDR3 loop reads CASSPGKGSYGYTF. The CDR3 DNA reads TGTGCCAGCAGTCCAGGGAAGGGGTCCTATGGCTACACCTTC.

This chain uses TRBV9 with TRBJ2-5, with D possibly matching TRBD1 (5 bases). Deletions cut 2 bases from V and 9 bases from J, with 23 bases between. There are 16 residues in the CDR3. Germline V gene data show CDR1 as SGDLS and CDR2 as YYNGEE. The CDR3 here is CASSVSRDSLVMSQYF. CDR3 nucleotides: TGTGCCAGCAGCGTTAGCCGCGACAGCTTGGTAATGTCCCAGTACTTC.

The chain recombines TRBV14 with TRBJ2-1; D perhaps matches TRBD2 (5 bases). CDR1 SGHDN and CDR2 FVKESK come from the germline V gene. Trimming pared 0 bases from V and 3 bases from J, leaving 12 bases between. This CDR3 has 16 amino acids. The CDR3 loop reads CASSQERARDYNEQFF. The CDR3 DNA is TGTGCCAGCAGCCAAGAGCGGGCGAGGGACTACAATGAGCAGTTCTTC.

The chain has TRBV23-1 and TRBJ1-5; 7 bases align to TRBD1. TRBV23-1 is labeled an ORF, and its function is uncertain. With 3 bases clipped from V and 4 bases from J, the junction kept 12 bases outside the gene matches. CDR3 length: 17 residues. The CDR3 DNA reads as TGCGCCAGCAGTCACCTCGACACAGGGGCCGATAATCAGCCCCAGCATTTT. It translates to CASSHLDTGADNQPQHF.

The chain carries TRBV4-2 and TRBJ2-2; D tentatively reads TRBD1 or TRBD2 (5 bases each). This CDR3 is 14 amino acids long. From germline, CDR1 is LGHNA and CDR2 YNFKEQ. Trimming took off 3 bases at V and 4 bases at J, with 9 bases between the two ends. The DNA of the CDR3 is TGTGCCAGCAGCCATGGGGACGTCACCGGGGAGCTGTTTTTT. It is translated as CASSHGDVTGELFF.

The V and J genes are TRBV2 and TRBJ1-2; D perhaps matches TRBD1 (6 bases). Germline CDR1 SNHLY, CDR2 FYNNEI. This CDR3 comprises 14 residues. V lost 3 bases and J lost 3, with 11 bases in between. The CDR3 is CASSEGALYYGYTF. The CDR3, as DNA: TGTGCCAGCAGTGAGGGGGCCCTGTACTATGGCTACACCTTC.

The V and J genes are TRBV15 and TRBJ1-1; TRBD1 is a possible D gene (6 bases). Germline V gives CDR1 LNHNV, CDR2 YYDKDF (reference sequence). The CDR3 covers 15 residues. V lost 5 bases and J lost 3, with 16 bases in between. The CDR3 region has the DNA TGTGCCACCAGCGGGCAGACAGGCCTCTACACTGAAGCTTTCTTT. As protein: CATSGQTGLYTEAFF.

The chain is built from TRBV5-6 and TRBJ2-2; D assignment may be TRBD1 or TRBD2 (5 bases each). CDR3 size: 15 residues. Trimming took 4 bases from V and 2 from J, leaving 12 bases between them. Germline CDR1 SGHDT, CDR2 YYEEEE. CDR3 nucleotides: TGTGCCAGCAGCGATGGGACGGACAACACCGGGGAGCTGTTTTTT. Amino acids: CASSDGTDNTGELFF.

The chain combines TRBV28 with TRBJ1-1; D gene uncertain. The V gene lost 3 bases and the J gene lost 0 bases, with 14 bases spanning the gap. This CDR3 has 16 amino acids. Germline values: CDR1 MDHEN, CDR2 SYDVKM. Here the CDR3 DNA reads TGTGCCAGCAGTTTCGATCTCAGGCTACTGAACACTGAAGCTTTCTTT. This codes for CASSFDLRLLNTEAFF.